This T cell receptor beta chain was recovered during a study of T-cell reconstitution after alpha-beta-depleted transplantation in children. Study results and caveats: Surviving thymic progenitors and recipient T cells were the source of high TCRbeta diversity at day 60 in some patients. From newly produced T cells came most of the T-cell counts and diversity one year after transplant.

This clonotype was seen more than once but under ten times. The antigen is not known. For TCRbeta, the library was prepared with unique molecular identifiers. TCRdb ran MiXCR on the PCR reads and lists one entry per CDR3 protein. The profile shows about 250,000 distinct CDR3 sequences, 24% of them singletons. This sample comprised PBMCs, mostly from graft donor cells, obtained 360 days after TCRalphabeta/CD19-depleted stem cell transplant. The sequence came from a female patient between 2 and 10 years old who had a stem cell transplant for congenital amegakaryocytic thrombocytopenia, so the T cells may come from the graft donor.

CDR3 DNA: TGCGCCAGCAGTACAAGACAGTATCCCTACGAGCAGTACTTC. It translates to CASSTRQYPYEQYF. The chain employs TRBV10-1 and TRBJ2-7; D perhaps matches TRBD1 (5 bases). Germline V CDR1 and CDR2: WNHNN, SYGVQD (reference sequence). V was cut by 5 bases and J by 2 bases, with 13 bases left in between. CDR3 length equals 14 residues.